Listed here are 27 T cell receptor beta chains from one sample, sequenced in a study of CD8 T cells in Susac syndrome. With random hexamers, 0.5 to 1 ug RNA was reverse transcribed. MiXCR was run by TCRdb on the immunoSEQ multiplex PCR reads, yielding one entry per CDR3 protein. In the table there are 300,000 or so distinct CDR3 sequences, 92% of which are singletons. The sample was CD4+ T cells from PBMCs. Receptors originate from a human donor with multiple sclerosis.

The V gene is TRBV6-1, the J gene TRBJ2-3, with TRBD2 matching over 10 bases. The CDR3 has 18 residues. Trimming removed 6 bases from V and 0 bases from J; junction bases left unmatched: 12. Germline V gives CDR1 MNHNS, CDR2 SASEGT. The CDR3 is CASSPGLAHISSTDTQYF. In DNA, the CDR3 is TGTGCCAGCAGCCCGGGACTAGCGCATATCTCTAGCACAGATACGCAGTATTTT.

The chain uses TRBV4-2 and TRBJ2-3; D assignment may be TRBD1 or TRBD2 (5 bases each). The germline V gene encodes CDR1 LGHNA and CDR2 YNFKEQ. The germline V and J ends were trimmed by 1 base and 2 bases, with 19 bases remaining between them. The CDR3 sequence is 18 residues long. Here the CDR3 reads CASSQGGRSGLFTDTQYF. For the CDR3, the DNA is TGTGCCAGCAGCCAAGGAGGCCGCTCGGGGCTTTTCACAGATACGCAGTATTTT.

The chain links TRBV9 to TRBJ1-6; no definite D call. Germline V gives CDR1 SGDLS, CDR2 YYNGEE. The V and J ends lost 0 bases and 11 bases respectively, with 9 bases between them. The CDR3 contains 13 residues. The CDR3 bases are TGTGCCAGCAGCGTAGAAACAAAAACACCCCTCCACTTT. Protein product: CASSVETKTPLHF.

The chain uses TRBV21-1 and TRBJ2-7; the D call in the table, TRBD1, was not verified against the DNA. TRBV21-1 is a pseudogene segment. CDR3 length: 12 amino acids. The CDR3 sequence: CAKQDRPHEQYF. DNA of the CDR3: TGTGCCAAACAGGACAGGCCCCACGAGCAGTACTTC.

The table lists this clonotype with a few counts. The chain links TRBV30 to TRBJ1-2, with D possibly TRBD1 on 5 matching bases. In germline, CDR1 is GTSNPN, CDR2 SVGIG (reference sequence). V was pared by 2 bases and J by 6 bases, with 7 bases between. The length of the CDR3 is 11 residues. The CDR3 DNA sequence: TGTGCCTGGAGTCCAGGGAATGGCTACACCTTC. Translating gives CAWSPGNGYTF.

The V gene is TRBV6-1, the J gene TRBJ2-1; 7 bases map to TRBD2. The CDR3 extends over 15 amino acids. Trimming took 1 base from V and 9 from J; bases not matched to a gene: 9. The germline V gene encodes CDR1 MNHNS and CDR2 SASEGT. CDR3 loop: CASSEVGGGRGEQFF. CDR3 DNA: TGTGCCAGCAGTGAAGTCGGCGGGGGACGGGGTGAGCAGTTCTTC.

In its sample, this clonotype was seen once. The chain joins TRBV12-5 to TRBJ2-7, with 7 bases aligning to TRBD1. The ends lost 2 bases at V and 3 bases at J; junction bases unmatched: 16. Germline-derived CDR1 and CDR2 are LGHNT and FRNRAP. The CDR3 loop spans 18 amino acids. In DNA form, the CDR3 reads TGTGCTAGTGGTTTGAGGCTTCTCGGACAGGCCCCTCTCTACGAGCAGTACTTC. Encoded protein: CASGLRLLGQAPLYEQYF.

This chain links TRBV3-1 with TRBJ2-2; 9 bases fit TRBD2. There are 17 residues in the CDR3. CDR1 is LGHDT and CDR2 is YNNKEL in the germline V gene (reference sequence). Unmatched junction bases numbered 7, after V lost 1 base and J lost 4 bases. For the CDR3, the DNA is TGTGCCAGCAGCCAAGGGTCGGTAGCGGGAGTCACCGGGGAGCTGTTTTTT. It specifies CASSQGSVAGVTGELFF.

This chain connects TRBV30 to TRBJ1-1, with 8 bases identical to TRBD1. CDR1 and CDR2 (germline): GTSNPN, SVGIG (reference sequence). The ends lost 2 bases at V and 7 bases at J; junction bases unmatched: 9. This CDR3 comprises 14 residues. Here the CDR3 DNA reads TGTGCCTGGAGTCGACAGGGGTCGAATGTTGAAGCTTTCTTT. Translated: CAWSRQGSNVEAFF.

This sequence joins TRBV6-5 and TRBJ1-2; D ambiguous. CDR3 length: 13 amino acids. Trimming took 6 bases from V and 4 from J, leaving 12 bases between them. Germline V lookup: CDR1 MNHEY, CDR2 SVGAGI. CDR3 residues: CASRAEALYGYTF. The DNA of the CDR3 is TGTGCCAGCAGAGCAGAGGCTCTCTATGGCTACACCTTC.

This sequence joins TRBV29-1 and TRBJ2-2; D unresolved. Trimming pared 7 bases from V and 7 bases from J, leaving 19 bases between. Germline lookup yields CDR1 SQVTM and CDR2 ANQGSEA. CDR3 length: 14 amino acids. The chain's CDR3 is CSAQLSFGVGELFF. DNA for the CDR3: TGCAGCGCACAACTCTCGTTTGGGGTCGGGGAGCTGTTTTTT.

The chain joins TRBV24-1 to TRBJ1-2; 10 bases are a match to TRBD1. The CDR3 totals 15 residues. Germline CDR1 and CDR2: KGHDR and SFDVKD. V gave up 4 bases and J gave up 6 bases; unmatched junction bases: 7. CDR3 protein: CATSDPLGTGDGYTF. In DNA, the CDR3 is TGTGCCACCAGTGACCCACTCGGGACAGGGGATGGCTACACCTTC.

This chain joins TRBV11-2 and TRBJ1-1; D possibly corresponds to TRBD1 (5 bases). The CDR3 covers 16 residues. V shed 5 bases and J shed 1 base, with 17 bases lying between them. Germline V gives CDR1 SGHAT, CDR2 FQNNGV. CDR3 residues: CASSPRPTVPNTEAFF. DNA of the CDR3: TGTGCCAGCAGCCCACGGCCGACAGTCCCGAACACTGAAGCTTTCTTT.

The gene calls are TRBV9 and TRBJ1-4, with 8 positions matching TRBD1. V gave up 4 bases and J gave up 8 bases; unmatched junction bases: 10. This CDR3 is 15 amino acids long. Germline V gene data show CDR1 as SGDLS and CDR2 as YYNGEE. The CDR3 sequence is CASSIGTGLGEKLFF. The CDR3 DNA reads TGTGCCAGCAGCATAGGGACAGGCTTAGGAGAAAAACTGTTTTTT.

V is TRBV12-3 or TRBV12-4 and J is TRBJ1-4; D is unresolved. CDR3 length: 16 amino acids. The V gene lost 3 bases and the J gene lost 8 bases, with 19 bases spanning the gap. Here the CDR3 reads CASSFRIGRWAEKLFF. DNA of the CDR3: TGTGCCAGCAGTTTTCGTATTGGACGGTGGGCAGAAAAACTGTTTTTT.

The CDR3 sequence: CSARVGAEGGEKLFF. In DNA, the CDR3 is TGCAGTGCTAGGGTAGGGGCGGAAGGTGGTGAAAAACTGTTTTTT. V gene TRBV20-1 combines with J gene TRBJ1-4; possibly TRBD1 for D (5 bases). Germline CDR1 reads DFQATT; CDR2 reads SNEGSKA (reference sequence). The CDR3 totals 15 residues. Trimming cost V 3 bases and J 7 bases, with 18 bases left between them.

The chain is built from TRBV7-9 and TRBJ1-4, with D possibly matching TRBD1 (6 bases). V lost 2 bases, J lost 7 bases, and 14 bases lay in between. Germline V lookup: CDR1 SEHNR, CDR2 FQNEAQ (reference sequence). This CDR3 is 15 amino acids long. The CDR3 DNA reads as TGTGCCAGCAGCTTATCCGGACAGATTTTTGAAAAACTGTTTTTT. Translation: CASSLSGQIFEKLFF.

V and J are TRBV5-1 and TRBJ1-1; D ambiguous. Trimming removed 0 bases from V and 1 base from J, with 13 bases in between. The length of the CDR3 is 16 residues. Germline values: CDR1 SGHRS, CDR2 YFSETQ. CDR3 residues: CASSLAVSGWNTEAFF. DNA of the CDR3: TGCGCCAGCAGCTTGGCCGTCTCGGGGTGGAACACTGAAGCTTTCTTT.

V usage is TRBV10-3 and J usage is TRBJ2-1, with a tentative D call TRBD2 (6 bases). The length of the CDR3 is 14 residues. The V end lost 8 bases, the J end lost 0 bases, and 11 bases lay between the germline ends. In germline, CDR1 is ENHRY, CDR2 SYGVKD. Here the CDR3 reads CAIGVGGSYNEQFF. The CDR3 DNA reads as TGTGCCATCGGAGTCGGGGGCTCCTACAATGAGCAGTTCTTC.

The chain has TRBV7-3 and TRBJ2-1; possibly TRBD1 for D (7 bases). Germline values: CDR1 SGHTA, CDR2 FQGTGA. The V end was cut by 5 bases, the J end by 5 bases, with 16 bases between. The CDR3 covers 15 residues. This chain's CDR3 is CASSVQGGFDNEQFF. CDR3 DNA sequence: TGTGCCAGCAGCGTCCAGGGGGGTTTTGACAATGAGCAGTTCTTC.

CDR3: CASSFRRLGGAYEQYF. CDR3 DNA sequence: TGTGCCAGCAGCTTTAGAAGGTTAGGCGGGGCTTACGAGCAGTACTTC. The chain recombines TRBV7-2 with TRBJ2-7, with D perhaps matching TRBD2 (6 bases). CDR1 is SGHTA and CDR2 is FQGNSA in the germline V gene. The CDR3 spans 16 residues. V lost 3 bases to trimming and J lost 4 bases, with 19 bases between them.

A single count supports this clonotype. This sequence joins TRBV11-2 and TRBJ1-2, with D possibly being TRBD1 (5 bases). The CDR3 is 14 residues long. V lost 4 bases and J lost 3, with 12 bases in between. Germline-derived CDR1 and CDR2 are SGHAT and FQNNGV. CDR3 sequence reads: CASSWGGGDYGYTF. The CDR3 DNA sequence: TGTGCCAGCAGCTGGGGCGGGGGGGACTATGGCTACACCTTC.

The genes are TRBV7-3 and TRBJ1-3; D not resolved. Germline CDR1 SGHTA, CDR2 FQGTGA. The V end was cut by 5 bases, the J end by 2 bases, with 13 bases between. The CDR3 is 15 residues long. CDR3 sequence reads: CASSLAPPPGNTIYF. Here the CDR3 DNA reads TGTGCCAGCAGCCTAGCACCCCCACCTGGAAACACCATATATTTT.

The CDR3 region is CASSPRLGVGRYEQYF. CDR3 DNA sequence: TGTGCCAGCAGCCCACGATTGGGGGTTGGCAGGTACGAGCAGTACTTC. V gene TRBV7-2 combines with J gene TRBJ2-7, with D possibly called TRBD1 or TRBD2 (5 bases each). V lost 5 bases and J lost 4, with 21 bases in between. CDR1 and CDR2 from the germline V gene are SGHTA and FQGNSA. This CDR3 is built from 16 residues. The full variable domain, rest sourced from reference TRBV7-2 and TRBJ2-7, is GAGVSQSPSNKVTEKGKDVELRCDPISGHTALYWYRQSLGQGLEFLIYFQGNSAPDKSGLPSDRFSAERTGGSVSTLTIQRTQQEDSAVYLCASSPRLGVGRYEQYFGPGTRLTVT.

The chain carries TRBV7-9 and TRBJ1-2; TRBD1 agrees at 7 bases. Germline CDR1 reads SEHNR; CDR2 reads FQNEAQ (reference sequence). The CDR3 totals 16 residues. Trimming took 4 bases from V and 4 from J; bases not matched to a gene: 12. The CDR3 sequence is CASSSTFPYRGYGYTF. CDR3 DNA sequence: TGTGCCAGCAGCTCCACATTCCCCTACAGGGGCTATGGCTACACCTTC.

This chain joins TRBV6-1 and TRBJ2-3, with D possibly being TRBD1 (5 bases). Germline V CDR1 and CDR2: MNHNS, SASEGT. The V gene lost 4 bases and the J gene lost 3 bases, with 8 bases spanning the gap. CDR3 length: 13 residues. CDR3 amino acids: CASSGQPTDTQYF. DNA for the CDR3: TGTGCCAGCAGTGGACAGCCGACAGATACGCAGTATTTT.

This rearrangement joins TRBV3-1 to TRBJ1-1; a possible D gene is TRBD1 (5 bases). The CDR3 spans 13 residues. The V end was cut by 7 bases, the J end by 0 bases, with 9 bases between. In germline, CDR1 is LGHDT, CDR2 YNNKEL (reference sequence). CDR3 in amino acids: CASTRGVNTEAFF. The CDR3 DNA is TGTGCCAGCACGAGGGGAGTGAACACTGAAGCTTTCTTT.